Sequencing of this T cell receptor beta chain was carried out in a study of identical twins. This clonotype was counted between two and nine times. The germline gives CDR1 SGDLS, CDR2 YYNGEE. This CDR3 has 15 residues. V was shortened by 5 bases and J by 1 base, with 15 bases between the two germline ends. TCRdb ran MiXCR on the 5' RACE reads and lists one entry per CDR3 protein. The sample includes 450,000 or so distinct CDR3 sequences, approximately 24% seen only once; the top ten take 2.9%. Separately, the same data were catalogued under a study of T cells expressing NK-cell markers.

Sample: CD4+ T cells sorted from blood. This chain uses TRBV9 with TRBJ2-5; D gene ambiguous. This TCR was sampled from a woman aged 18-35 years in good health. CDR3 coding DNA: TGTGCCAGCAGTCGGTCCTGGACGGGCCAAGAGACCCAGTACTTC. It specifies CASSRSWTGQETQYF.